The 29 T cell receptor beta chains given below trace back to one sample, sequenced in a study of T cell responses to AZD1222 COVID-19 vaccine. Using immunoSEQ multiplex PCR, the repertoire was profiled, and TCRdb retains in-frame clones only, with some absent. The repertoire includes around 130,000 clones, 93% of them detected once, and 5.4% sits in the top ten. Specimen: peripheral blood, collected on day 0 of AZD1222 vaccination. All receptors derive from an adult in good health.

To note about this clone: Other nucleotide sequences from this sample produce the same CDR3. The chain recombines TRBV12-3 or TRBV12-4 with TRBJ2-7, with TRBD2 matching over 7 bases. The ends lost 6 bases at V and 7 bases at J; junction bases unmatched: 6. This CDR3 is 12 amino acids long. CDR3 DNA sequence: TGTGCCAGCAGCCTAGGGAGGGGAGAGCAGTACTTC. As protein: CASSLGRGEQYF.

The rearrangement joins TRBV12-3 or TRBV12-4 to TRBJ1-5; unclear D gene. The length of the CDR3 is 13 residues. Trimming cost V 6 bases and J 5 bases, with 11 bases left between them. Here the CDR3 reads CASRGDRDQPQHF. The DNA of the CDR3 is TGTGCCAGCAGGGGCGACCGCGATCAGCCCCAGCATTTT.

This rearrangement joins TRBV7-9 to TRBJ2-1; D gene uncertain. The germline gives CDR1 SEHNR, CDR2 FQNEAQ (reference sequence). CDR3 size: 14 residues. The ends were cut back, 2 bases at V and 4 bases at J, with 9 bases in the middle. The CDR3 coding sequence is TGTGCCAGCAGCTTAACCGTCCTTTACAATGAGCAGTTCTTC. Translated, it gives CASSLTVLYNEQFF.

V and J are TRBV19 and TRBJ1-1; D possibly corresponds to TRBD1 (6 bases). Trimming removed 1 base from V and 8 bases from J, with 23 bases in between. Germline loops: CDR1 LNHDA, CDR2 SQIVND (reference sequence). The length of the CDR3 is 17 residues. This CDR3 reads CASSIGVGVTGEREAFF. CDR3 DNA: TGTGCCAGTAGTATAGGGGTCGGGGTGACAGGAGAAAGGGAAGCTTTCTTT. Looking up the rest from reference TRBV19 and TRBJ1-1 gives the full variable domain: DGGITQSPKYLFRKEGQNVTLSCEQNLNHDAMYWYRQDPGQGLRLIYYSQIVNDFQKGDIAEGYSVSREKKESFPLTVTSAQKNPTAFYLCASSIGVGVTGEREAFFGQGTRLTVV.

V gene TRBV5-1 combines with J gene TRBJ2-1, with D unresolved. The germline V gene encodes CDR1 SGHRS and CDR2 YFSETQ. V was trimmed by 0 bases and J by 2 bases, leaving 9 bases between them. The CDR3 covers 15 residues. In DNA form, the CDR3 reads TGCGCCAGCAGCTTGGCCGTCGGCACCTACAATGAGCAGTTCTTC. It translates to CASSLAVGTYNEQFF.

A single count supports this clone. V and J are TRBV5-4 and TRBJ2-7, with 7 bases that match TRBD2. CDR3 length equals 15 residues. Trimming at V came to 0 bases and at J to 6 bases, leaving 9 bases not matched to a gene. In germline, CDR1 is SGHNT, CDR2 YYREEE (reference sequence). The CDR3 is CASSLGAGFSGEQYF. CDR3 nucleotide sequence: TGTGCCAGCAGCTTGGGAGCGGGGTTTTCGGGCGAGCAGTACTTC.

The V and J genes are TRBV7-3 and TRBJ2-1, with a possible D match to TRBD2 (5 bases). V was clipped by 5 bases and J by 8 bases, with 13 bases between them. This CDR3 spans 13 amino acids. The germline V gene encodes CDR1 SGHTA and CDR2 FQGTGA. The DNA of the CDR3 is TGTGCCAGCAGCCCCCCCAACGGGGATGAGCAGTTCTTC. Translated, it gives CASSPPNGDEQFF.

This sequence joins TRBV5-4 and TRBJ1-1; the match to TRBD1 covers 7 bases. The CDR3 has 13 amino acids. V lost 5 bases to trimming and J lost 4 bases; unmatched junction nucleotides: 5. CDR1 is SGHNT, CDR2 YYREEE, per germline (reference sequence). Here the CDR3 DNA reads TGTGCCAGCAGAGCACAGGGGAGCACTGAAGCTTTCTTT. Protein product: CASRAQGSTEAFF.

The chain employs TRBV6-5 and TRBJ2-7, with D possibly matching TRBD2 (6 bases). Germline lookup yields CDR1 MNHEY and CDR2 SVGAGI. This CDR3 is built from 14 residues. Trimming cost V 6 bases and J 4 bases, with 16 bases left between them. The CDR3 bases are TGTGCCAGCAGAGCCCCTAGCGACGCGTACGAGCAGTACTTC. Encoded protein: CASRAPSDAYEQYF.

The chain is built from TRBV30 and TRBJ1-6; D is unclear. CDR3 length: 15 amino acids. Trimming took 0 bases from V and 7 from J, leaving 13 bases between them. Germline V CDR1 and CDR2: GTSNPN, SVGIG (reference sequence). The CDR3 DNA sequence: TGTGCCTGGAGTGTACAAGGAGCTAGGAATTCACCCCTCCACTTT. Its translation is CAWSVQGARNSPLHF.

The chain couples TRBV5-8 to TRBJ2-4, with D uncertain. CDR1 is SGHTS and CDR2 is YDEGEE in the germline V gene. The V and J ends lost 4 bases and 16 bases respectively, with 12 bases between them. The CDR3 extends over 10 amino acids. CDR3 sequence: CASSAGSIYF. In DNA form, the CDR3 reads TGTGCCAGCAGCGCCGGGTCCATTTACTTC.

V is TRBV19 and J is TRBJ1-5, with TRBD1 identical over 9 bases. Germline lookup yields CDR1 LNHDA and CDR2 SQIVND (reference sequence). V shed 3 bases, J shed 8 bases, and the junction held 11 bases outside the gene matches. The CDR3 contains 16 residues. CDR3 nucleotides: TGTGCCAGTAGTATGGGGGGACAGGGATTTCGCGAGCCCCAGCATTTT. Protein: CASSMGGQGFREPQHF.

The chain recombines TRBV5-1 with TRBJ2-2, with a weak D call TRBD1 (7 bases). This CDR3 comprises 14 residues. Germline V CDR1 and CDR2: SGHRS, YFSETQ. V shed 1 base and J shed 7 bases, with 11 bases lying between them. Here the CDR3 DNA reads TGCGCCAGCAGCTTGACAGGGGACTTCGGGGAGCTGTTTTTT. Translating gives CASSLTGDFGELFF.

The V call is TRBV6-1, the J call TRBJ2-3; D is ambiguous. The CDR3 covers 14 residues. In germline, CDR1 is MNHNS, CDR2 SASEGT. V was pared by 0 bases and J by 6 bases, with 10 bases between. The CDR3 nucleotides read TGTGCCAGCAGTGAAGCGGGTCAGAGGGATACGCAGTATTTT. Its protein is CASSEAGQRDTQYF.

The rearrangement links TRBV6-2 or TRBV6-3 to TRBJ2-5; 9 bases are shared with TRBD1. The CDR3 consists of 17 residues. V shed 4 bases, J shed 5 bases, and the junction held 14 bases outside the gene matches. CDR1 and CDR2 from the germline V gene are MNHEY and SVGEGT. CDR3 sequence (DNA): TGTGCCAGCAGTTCGTTCGGATTGACCGGGACAGGGGAGACCCAGTACTTC. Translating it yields CASSSFGLTGTGETQYF.

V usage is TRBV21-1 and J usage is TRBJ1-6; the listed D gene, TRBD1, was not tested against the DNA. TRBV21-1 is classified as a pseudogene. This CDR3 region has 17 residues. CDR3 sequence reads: CASSKAGQSSYNSPLHF. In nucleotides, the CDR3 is TGTGCCAGCAGCAAAGCGGGGCAGAGCTCCTATAATTCACCCCTCCACTTT.

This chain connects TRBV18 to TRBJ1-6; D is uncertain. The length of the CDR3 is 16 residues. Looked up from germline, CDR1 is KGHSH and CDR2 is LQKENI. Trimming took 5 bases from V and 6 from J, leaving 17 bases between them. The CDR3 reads CASSETRTDGNSPLHF. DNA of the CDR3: TGTGCCAGCTCAGAGACGCGTACAGATGGTAATTCACCCCTCCACTTT.

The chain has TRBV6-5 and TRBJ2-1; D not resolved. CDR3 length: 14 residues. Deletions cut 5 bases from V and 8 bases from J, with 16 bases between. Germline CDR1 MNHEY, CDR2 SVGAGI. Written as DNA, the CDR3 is TGTGCCAGCAGTCCAAACTTACTTAGGGATGAGCAGTTCTTC. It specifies CASSPNLLRDEQFF.

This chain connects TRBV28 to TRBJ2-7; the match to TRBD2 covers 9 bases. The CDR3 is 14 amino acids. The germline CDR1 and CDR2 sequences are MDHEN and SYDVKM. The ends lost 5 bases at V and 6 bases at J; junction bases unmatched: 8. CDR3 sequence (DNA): TGTGCCAGCAGTCCCGTGCGGGAGGGGCCCGAGCAGTACTTC. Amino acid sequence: CASSPVREGPEQYF.

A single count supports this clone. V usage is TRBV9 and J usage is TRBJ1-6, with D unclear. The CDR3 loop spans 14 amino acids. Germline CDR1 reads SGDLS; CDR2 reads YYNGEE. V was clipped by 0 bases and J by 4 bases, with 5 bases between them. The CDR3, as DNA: TGTGCCAGCAGCGTAGGACTTTATAATTCACCCCTCCACTTT. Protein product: CASSVGLYNSPLHF.

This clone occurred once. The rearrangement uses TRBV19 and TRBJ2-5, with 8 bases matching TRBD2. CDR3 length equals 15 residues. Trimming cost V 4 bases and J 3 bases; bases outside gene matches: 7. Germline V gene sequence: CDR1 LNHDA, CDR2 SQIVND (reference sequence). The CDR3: CASSTSGSQKETQYF. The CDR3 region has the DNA TGTGCCAGTAGTACGAGCGGGAGCCAGAAAGAGACCCAGTACTTC.

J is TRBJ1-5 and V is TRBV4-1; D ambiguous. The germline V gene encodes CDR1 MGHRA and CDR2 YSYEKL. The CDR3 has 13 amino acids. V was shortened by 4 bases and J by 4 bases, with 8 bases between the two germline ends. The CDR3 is CASSLYRNQPQHF. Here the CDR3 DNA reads TGCGCCAGCAGCCTGTACAGAAATCAGCCCCAGCATTTT.

As DNA, the CDR3 is TGTGCCAGTAGGACAGGGAATAGCAATCAGCCCCAGCATTTT. It is translated as CASRTGNSNQPQHF. This chain uses TRBV19 with TRBJ1-5; 7 bases fit TRBD1. This CDR3 comprises 14 residues. Germline CDR1 is LNHDA and CDR2 is SQIVND (reference sequence). V dropped 6 bases and J dropped 0; count of bases not matched to a gene: 2.

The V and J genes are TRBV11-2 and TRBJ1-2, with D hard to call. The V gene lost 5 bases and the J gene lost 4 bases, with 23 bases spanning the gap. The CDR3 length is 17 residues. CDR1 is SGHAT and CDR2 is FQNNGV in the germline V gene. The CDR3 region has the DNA TGTGCCAGCAGCCTAGGAGGACCGACGAATCCTTTCTATGGCTACACCTTC. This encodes CASSLGGPTNPFYGYTF.

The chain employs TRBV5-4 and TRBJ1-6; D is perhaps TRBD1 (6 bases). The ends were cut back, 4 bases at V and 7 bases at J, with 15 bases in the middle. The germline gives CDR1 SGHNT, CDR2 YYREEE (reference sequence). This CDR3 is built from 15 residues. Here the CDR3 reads CASSLARGENSPLHF. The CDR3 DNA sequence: TGTGCCAGCAGCCTGGCAAGGGGGGAAAATTCACCCCTCCACTTT.

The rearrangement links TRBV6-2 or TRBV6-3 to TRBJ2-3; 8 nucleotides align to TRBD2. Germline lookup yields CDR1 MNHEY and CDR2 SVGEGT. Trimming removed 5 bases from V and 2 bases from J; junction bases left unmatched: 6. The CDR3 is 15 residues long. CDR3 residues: CASSPLAAPTDTQYF. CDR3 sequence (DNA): TGTGCCAGCAGTCCACTAGCGGCTCCCACAGATACGCAGTATTTT.

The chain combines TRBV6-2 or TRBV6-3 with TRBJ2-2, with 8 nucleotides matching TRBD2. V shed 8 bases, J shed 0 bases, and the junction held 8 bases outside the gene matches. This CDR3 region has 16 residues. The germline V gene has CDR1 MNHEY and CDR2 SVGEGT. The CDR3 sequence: CASRPGGDANTGELFF. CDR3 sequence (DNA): TGTGCCAGCCGCCCGGGGGGGGACGCGAACACCGGGGAGCTGTTTTTT.

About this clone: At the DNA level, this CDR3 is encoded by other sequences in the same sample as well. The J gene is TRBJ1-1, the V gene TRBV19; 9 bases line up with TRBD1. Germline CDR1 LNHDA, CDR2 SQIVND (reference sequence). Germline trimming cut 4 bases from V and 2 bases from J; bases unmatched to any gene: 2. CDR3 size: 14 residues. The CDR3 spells CASSTQGANTEAFF. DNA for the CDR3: TGTGCCAGTAGTACACAGGGGGCTAACACTGAAGCTTTCTTT.

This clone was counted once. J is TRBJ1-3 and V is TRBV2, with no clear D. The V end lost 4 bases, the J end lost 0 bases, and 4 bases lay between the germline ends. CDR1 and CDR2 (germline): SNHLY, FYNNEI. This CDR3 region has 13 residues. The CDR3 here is CASSGLSGNTIYF. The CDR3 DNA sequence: TGTGCCAGCAGTGGCCTCTCTGGAAACACCATATATTTT.